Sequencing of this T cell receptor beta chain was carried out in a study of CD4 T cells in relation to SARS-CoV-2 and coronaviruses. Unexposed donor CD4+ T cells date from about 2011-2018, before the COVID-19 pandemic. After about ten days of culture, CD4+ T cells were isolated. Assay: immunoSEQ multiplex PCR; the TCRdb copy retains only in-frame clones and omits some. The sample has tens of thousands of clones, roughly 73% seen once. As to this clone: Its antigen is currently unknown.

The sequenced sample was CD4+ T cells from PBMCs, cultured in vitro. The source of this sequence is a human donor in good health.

The CDR3 sequence is CASSPRDRPSSGANVLTF. The CDR3 DNA sequence: TGTGCCAGCTCACCCCGGGACAGGCCGAGCTCTGGGGCCAACGTCCTGACTTTC. The chain links TRBV18 to TRBJ2-6; 8 bases agree with TRBD1. V lost 3 bases, J lost 0 bases, and 7 bases stayed unmatched. CDR3 length: 18 residues. From germline, CDR1 is KGHSH and CDR2 LQKENI.